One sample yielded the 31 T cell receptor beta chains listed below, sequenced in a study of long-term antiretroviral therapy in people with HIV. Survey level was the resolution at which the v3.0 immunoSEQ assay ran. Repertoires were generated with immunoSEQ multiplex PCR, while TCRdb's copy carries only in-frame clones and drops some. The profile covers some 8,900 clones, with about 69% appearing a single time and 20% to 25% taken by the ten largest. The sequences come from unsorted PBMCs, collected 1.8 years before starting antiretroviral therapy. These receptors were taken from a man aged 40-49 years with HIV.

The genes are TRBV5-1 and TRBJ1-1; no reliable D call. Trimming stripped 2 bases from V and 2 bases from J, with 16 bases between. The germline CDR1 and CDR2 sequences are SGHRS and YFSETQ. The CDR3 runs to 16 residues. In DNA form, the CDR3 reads TGCGCCAGCAGCTTAATACCCCCTCCCGCCAACACTGAAGCTTTCTTT. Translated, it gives CASSLIPPPANTEAFF.

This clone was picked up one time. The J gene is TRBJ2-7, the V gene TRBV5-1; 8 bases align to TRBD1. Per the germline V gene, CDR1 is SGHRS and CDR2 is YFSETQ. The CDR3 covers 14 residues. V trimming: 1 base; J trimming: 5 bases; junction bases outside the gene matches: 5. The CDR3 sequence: CASSLRQGPNEQYF. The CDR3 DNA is TGCGCCAGCAGCTTGCGACAGGGGCCAAACGAGCAGTACTTC.

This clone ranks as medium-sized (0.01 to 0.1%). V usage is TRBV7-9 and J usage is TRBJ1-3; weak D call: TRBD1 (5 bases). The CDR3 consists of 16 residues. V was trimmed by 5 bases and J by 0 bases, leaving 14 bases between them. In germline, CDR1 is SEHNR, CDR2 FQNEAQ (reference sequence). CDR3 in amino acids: CASSVDTGISGNTIYF. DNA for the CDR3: TGTGCCAGCAGCGTCGACACAGGAATCTCTGGAAACACCATATATTTT. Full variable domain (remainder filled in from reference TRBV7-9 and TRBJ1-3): DTGVSQNPRHKITKRGQNVTFRCDPISEHNRLYWYRQTLGQGPEFLTYFQNEAQLEKSRLLSDRFSAERPKGSFSTLEIQRTEQGDSAMYLCASSVDTGISGNTIYFGEGSWLTVV.

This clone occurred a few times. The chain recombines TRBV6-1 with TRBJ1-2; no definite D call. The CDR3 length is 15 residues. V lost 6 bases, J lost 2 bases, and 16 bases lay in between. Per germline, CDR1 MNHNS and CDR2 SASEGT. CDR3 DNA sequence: TGTGCCAGCAGCATGGGAGACGGTCGCAACTATGGCTACACCTTC. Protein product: CASSMGDGRNYGYTF.

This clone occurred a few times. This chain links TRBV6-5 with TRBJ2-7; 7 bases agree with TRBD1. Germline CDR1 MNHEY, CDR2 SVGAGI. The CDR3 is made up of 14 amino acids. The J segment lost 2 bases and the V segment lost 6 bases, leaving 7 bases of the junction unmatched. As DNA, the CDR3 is TGTGCCAGCAGCCCCTACAGGGGACCCTACGAGCAGTACTTC. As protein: CASSPYRGPYEQYF.

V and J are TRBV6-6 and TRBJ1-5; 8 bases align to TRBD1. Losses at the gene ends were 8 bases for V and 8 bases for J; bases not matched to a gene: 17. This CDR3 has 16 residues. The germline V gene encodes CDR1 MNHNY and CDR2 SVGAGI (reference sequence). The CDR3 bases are TGTGCCAGCCTGCAAGGCAGGGGGCGTCGAACTGAGCCCCAGCATTTT. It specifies CASLQGRGRRTEPQHF.

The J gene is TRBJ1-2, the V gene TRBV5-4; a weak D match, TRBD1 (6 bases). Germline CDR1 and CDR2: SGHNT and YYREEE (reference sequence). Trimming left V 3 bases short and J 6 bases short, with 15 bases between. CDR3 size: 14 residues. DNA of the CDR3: TGTGCCAGCAGCTCCCACGACGGGGGCGATGGCTACACCTTC. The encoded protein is CASSSHDGGDGYTF.

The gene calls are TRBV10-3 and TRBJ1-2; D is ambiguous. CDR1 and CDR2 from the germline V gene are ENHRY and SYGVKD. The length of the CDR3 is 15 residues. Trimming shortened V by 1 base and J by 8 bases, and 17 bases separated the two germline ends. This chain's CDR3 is CAISEFESSVGGYTF. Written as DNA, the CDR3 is TGTGCCATCAGTGAGTTTGAATCCAGCGTGGGGGGCTACACCTTC.

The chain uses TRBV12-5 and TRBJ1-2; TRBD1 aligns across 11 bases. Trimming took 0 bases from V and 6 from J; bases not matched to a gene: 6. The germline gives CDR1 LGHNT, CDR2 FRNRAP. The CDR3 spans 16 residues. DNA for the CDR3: TGTGCTAGTGGTTTGGTACTAGGACAGGGGGCCGATGGCTACACCTTC. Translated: CASGLVLGQGADGYTF.

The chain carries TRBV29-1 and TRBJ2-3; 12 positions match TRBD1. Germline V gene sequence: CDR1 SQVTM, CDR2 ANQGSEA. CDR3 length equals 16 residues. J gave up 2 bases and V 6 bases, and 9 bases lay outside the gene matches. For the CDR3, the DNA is TGCAGCGTCCAATTGGTGGGACAGGGGGCCACAGATACGCAGTATTTT. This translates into CSVQLVGQGATDTQYF.

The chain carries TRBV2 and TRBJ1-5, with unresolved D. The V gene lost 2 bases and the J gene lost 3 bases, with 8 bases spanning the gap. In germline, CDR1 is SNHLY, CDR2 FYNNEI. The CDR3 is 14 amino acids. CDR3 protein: CASSENGYNQPQHF. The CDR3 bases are TGTGCCAGCAGTGAAAACGGATACAATCAGCCCCAGCATTTT.

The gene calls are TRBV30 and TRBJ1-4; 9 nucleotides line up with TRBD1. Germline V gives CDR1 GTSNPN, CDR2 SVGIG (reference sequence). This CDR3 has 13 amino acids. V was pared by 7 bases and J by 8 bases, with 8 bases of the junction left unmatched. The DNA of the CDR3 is TGTGCCTTGGACAGGGGCCGAGGGGAAAAACTGTTTTTT. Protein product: CALDRGRGEKLFF. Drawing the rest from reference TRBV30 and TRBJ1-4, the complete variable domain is SQTIHQWPATLVQPVGSPLSLECTVEGTSNPNLYWYRQAAGRGLQLLFYSVGIGQISSEVPQNLSASRPQDRQFILSSKKLLLSDSGFYLCALDRGRGEKLFFGSGTQLSVL.

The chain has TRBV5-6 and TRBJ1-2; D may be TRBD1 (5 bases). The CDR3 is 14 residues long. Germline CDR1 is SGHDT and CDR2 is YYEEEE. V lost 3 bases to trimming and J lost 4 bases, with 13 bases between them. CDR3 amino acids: CASSSKGRGYGYTF. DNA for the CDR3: TGTGCCAGCAGCTCGAAGGGGAGGGGCTATGGCTACACCTTC.

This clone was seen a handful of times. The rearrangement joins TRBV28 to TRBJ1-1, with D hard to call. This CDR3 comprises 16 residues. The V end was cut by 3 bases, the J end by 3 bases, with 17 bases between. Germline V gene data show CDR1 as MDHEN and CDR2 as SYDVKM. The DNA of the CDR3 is TGTGCCAGCAGTTTGGTACGGGATACGTGGGACACTGAAGCTTTCTTT. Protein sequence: CASSLVRDTWDTEAFF.

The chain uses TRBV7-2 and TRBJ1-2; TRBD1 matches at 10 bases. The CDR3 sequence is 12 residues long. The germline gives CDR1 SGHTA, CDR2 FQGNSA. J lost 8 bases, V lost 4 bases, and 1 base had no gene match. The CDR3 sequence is CASSWTGGGYTF. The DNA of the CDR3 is TGTGCCAGCAGCTGGACAGGGGGGGGCTACACCTTC.

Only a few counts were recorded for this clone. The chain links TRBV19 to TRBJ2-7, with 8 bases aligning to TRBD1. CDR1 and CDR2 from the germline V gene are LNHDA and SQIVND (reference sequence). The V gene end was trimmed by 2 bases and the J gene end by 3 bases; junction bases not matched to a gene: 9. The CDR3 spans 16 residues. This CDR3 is CASSIMGTGLYYEQYF. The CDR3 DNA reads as TGTGCCAGTAGTATAATGGGGACAGGCCTTTACTACGAGCAGTACTTC. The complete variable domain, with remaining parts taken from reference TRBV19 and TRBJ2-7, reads DGGITQSPKYLFRKEGQNVTLSCEQNLNHDAMYWYRQDPGQGLRLIYYSQIVNDFQKGDIAEGYSVSREKKESFPLTVTSAQKNPTAFYLCASSIMGTGLYYEQYFGPGTRLTVT.

The DNA of the CDR3 is TGCGCCAGCAGCATCAGCGGGGATGCAACAGATACGCAGTATTTT. Residues: CASSISGDATDTQYF. The chain couples TRBV5-1 to TRBJ2-3, with 7 bases lining up with TRBD2. V shed 4 bases and J 3 bases; nucleotides not matched to a gene: 8. The CDR3 has 15 amino acids. Germline lookup yields CDR1 SGHRS and CDR2 YFSETQ.

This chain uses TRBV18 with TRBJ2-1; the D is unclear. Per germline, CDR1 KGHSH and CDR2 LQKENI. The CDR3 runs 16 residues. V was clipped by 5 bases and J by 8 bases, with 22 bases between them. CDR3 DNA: TGTGCCAGCTCAACCGAGGAGTTTGGCTCTTACGATGAGCAGTTCTTC. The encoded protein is CASSTEEFGSYDEQFF.

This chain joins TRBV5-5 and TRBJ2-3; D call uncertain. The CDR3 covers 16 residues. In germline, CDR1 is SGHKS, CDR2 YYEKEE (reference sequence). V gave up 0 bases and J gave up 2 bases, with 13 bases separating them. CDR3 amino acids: CASSLVVGSLTDTQYF. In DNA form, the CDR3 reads TGTGCCAGCAGCTTGGTAGTGGGGTCCCTCACAGATACGCAGTATTTT. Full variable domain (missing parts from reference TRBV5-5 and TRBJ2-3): DAGVTQSPTHLIKTRGQQVTLRCSPISGHKSVSWYQQVLGQGPQFIFQYYEKEERGRGNFPDRFSARQFPNYSSELNVNALLLGDSALYLCASSLVVGSLTDTQYFGPGTRLTVL.

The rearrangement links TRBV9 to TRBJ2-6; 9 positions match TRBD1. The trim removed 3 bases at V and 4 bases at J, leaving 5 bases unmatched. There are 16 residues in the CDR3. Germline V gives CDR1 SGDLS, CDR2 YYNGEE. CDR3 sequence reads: CASSAGQGRGANVLTF. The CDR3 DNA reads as TGTGCCAGCAGCGCGGGACAGGGTAGAGGGGCCAACGTCCTGACTTTC. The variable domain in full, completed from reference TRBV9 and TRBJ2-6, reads DSGVTQTPKHLITATGQRVTLRCSPRSGDLSVYWYQQSLDQGLQFLIQYYNGEERAKGNILERFSAQQFPDLHSELNLSSLELGDSALYFCASSAGQGRGANVLTFGAGSRLTVL.

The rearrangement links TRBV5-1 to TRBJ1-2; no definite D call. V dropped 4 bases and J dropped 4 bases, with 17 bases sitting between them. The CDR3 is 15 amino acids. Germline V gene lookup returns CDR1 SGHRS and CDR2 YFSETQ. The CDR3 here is CASSPKSAESYGYTF. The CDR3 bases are TGCGCCAGCAGCCCGAAGTCGGCGGAGTCCTATGGCTACACCTTC.

The CDR3, as DNA: TGTGCCACCAGCAGGGGGGGGACAGGGGATGAAAAACTGTTTTTT. This gives the protein CATSRGGTGDEKLFF. The genes are TRBV15 and TRBJ1-4; 10 nucleotides match TRBD1. Germline CDR1 is LNHNV and CDR2 is YYDKDF (reference sequence). CDR3 length: 15 amino acids. Trimming cost V 3 bases and J 6 bases; bases outside gene matches: 4.

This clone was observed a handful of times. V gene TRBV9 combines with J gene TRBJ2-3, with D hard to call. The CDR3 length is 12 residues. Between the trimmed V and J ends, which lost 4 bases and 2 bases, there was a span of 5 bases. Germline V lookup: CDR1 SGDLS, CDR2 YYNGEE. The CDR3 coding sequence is TGTGCCAGCAGCACCTACACAGATACGCAGTATTTT. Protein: CASSTYTDTQYF.

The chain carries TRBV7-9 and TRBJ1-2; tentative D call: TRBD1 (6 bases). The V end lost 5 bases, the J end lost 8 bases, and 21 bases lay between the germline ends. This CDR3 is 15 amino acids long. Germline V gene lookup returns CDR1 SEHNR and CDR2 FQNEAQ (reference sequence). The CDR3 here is CASSGGATGQRGYTF. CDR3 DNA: TGTGCCAGCAGCGGAGGGGCAACAGGGCAAAGGGGCTACACCTTC. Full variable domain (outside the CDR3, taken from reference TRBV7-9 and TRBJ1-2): DTGVSQNPRHKITKRGQNVTFRCDPISEHNRLYWYRQTLGQGPEFLTYFQNEAQLEKSRLLSDRFSAERPKGSFSTLEIQRTEQGDSAMYLCASSGGATGQRGYTFGSGTRLTVV.

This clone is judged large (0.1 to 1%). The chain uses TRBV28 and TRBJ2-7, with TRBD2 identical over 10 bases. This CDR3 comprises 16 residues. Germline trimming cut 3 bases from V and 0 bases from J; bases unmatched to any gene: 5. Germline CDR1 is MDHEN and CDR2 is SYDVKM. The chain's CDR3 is CASSFDTSGASYEQYF. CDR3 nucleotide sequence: TGTGCCAGCAGTTTCGATACTAGCGGGGCCTCCTACGAGCAGTACTTC.

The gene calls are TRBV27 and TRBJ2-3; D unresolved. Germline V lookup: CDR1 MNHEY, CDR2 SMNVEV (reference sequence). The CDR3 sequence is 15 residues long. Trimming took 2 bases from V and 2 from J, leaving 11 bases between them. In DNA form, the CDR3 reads TGTGCCAGCAGTTTACTTCCTCCCCCCACAGATACGCAGTATTTT. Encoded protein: CASSLLPPPTDTQYF.

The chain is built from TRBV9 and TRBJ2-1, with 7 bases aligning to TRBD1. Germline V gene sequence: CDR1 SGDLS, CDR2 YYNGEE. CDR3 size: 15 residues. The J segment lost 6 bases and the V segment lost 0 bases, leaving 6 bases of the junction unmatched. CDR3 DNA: TGTGCCAGCAGCGTAGGTACAGGGGCGTTCAATGAGCAGTTCTTC. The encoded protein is CASSVGTGAFNEQFF.

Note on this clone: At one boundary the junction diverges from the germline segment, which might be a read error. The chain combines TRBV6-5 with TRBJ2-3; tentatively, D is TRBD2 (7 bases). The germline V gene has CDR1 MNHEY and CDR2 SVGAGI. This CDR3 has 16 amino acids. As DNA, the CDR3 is TGTGCCAGCAGTTACACGCCCGCGGGGGCAGCAGACACGCAGTATTTT. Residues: CASSYTPAGAADTQYF.

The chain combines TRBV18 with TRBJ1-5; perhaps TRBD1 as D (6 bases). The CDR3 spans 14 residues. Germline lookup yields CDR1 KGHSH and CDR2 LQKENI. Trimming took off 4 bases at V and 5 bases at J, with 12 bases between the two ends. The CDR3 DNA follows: TGTGCCAGCTCACTCCGGGACACCTATCAGCCCCAGCATTTT. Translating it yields CASSLRDTYQPQHF.

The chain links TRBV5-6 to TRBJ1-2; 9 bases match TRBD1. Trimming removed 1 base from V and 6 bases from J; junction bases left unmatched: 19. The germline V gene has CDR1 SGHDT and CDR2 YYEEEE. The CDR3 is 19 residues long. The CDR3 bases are TGTGCCAGCAGCTTGTCGGGACAGGGTTGGCGTGCCAGTGGGAATGGCTACACCTTC. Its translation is CASSLSGQGWRASGNGYTF.

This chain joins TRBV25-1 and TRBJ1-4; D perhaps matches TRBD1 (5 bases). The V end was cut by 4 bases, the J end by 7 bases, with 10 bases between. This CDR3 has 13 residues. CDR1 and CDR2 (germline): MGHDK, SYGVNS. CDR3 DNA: TGTGCCAGCAGTGGAGGGACGTTTGAAAAACTGTTTTTT. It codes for CASSGGTFEKLFF.